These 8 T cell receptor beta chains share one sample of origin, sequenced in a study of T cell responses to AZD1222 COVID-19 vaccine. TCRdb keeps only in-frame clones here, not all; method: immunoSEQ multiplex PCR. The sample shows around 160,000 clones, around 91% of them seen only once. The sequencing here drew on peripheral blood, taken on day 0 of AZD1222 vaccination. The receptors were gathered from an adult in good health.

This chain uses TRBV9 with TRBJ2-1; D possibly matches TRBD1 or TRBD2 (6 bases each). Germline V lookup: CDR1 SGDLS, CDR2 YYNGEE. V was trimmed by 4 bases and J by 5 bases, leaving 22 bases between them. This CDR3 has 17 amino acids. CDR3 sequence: CASSLPTGSRGHNEQFF. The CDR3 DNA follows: TGTGCCAGCAGCCTCCCGACAGGATCCCGGGGGCACAATGAGCAGTTCTTC.

The CDR3 region has the DNA TGTGCCAGCAGTAAGACAGGTTTTGTGAACACTGAAGCTTTCTTT. Residues: CASSKTGFVNTEAFF. The chain employs TRBV6-6 and TRBJ1-1; tentatively, D is TRBD1 (6 bases). There are 15 residues in the CDR3. CDR1 and CDR2 (germline): MNHNY, SVGAGI (reference sequence). The V gene lost 5 bases and the J gene lost 0 bases, with 13 bases spanning the gap.

CDR3 sequence reads: CASRQGSYSNQPQHF. The CDR3 DNA reads TGTGCCAGCAGACAGGGTTCTTATAGCAATCAGCCCCAGCATTTT. The rearrangement uses TRBV27 and TRBJ1-5; D is perhaps TRBD1 (6 bases). CDR3 length: 15 residues. CDR1 and CDR2 from the germline V gene are MNHEY and SMNVEV (reference sequence). Trimming took 6 bases from V and 0 from J, leaving 12 bases between them.

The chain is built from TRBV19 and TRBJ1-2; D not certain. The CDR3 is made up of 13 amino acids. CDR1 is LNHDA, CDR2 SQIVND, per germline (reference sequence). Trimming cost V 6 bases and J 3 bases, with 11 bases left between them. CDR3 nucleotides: TGTGCCAGTAGCCTCGACAAGTACTATGGCTACACCTTC. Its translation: CASSLDKYYGYTF.

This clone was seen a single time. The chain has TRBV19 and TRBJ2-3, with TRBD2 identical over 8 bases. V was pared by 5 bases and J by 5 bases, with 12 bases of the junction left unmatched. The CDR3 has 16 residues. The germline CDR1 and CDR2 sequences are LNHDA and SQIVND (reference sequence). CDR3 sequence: CASSSALGGAGDTQYF. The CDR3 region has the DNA TGTGCCAGTAGTTCCGCGCTCGGGGGGGCCGGAGATACGCAGTATTTT.

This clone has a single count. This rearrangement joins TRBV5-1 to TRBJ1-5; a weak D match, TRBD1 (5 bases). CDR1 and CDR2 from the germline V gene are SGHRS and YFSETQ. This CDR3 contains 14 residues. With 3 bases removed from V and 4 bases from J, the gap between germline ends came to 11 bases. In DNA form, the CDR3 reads TGCGCCAGCAGCTCGGACGGGACTAATCAGCCCCAGCATTTT. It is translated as CASSSDGTNQPQHF.

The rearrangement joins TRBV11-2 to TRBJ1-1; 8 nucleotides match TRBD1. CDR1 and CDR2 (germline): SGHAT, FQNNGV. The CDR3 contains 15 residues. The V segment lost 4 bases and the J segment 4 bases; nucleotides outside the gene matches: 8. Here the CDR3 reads CASSSRTGRGTEAFF. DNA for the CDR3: TGTGCCAGCAGCTCCCGGACAGGGCGTGGCACTGAAGCTTTCTTT.

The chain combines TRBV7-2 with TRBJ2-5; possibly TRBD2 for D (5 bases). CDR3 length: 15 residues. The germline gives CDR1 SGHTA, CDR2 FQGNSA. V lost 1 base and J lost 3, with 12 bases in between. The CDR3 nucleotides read TGTGCCAGCAGCTTAGGACTGGTGCGGGAAGAGACCCAGTACTTC. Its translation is CASSLGLVREETQYF.